The T cell receptor (beta chain) described here comes from a study of TIL therapy for anti-PD-1-resistant metastatic lung cancer (TCRdb year 2021). Background for the entire study: Tumors were collected before any PD-1/PD-L1 blockade, after which patients were given nivolumab, and patients who progressed were given lymphodepletion, an infusion of expanded TIL and IL-2. Most of the cohort had lung adenocarcinoma, a handful of tumors were EGFR-mutant and two were ALK-rearranged, and half of the patients were current or former smokers. Clonotypes were tracked across tumor, expanded TIL product and serial blood samples by T cell receptor beta sequencing of tumor and peripheral blood. Enrolled patients had a median age of almost 55 years (range roughly 38-80) and a median tumor PD-L1 proportion score of around 6%. Across the cohort, whole-exome sequencing showed a median non-synonymous tumor mutation burden of approximately 1.5 mutations per megabase.

Here is what the overall study found, with its caveats: The baseline peripheral repertoire was partially replaced by infused TIL clonotypes, which then decayed over months, and persistence showed no apparent association with response. The study protocol defined all tumor marker inferences as exploratory. The cohort was highly selected, with more treatment-naive, never-smoker and oncogene-addicted patients than typical, limiting generalizability.

The time point label, read with the paper, signifies: pre-treatment sample, taken before nivolumab and TIL therapy. Adults with stage 4 NSCLC were enrolled from October 2017 to early 2020 in a dual-center phase I trial. The samples were obtained from a phase I trial that was single-arm and open-label and tested tumor-infiltrating lymphocyte therapy combined with nivolumab in advanced non-small cell lung cancer. Blood mononuclear cells were isolated from EDTA tubes by Ficoll gradient and were snap-frozen as pellets, and DNA was extracted with a Qiagen mini-prep kit. This clone was counted once. Which antigen it targets is not known. The input lacks base qualities; no much larger clone sits a single base away. TCR beta CDR3 regions were amplified from genomic DNA with the immunoSEQ v3 hsTCRB kit using bias-controlled multiplex PCR. The TCR libraries were sequenced on an Illumina NextSeq 500 to about 2 million read pairs for survey level or about 5-6 million read pairs for deep level. Under the source paper's analysis protocol: V, D and J genes were assigned, non-productive sequences were removed, and clonality was reported by immunoSEQ Analyzer software. Repertoires were compared using productive Simpson clonality and Morisita overlap index of productive TRB rearrangements between infused TIL and blood. For each clone in blood, the absolute clonotype count was estimated by multiplying the lymphocyte count by the CD3+ fraction and by the clone's productive frequency. TCRdb stores this immuneACCESS table with in-frame sequences only. Part of the clones is absent; in the studies checked, under half of the shortfall reflects unresolved V genes, and no reason is known for the rest. That table supplies the V and J calls and clone size; D and trimming were determined from the DNA. This sample has some 57,000 clones in its table, and roughly 91% of those were observed once. The ten largest account for around 2.6% of the sample.

The sequencing used blood, collected at baseline. The TCR originated in a person between 25 and 80 years old with non-small cell lung cancer.

At the DNA level, the sequence is TGTGCCAGCAGCTTGTCGGCATTGGGGTTCGACCTAAAACTGTTTTTT. This gives the protein CASSLSALGFDLKLFF. The rearrangement combines TRBV7-2 with TRBJ1-4; the D gene is unclear. The junction shows trimming of 3 bases on V and 10 bases on J, plus 21 bases between the germline ends. The CDR3 runs 16 amino acids, cysteine and phenylalanine included. Only CDR3 DNA remains: 48 bases, in frame from the first base. Via the germline V gene, CDR1 is SGHTA and CDR2 FQGNSA.